The 9 T cell receptor beta chains given below trace back to one sample, sequenced in a study of OX40 agonist ivuxolimab in advanced cancers. Sequencing used immunoSEQ multiplex PCR; TCRdb keeps in-frame clones, though not all of them. This sample has about 53,000 clones; around 89% occur once, and the top ten carry roughly a tenth. The material was CD4+ or CD8+ T cells sorted from blood, obtained in a trial of the OX40 agonist ivuxolimab. These receptors came from an adult with an advanced solid tumor such as melanoma, head and neck, liver or kidney cancer.

This clone occurred once. The J gene is TRBJ1-1, the V gene TRBV28, with D tentatively TRBD1 (6 bases). Trimming left V 1 base short and J 4 bases short, with 7 bases between. This CDR3 is 13 amino acids long. Germline CDR1 MDHEN, CDR2 SYDVKM. The DNA for the CDR3 is TGTGCCAGCAGTTTATCAGGGGTCACTGAAGCTTTCTTT. Amino acid sequence: CASSLSGVTEAFF. Supplemented by reference TRBV28 and TRBJ1-1, the full variable domain reads DVKVTQSSRYLVKRTGEKVFLECVQDMDHENMFWYRQDPGLGLRLIYFSYDVKMKEKGDIPEGYSVSREKKERFSLILESASTNQTSMYLCASSLSGVTEAFFGQGTRLTVV.

The chain joins TRBV28 to TRBJ2-1; TRBD2 aligns across 12 bases. Losses at the gene ends were 5 bases for V and 0 bases for J; bases not matched to a gene: 5. CDR1 and CDR2 from the germline V gene are MDHEN and SYDVKM. This CDR3 has 17 amino acids. CDR3 DNA sequence: TGTGCCAGCAGTACCCCGACTAGCGGGAGCTCCTACAATGAGCAGTTCTTC. Its protein product is CASSTPTSGSSYNEQFF.

This chain links TRBV7-3 with TRBJ2-2; the D is unclear. V lost 1 base and J 0 bases, leaving 9 bases between the germline ends. CDR3 size: 16 residues. CDR1 and CDR2 from the germline V gene are SGHTA and FQGTGA. CDR3 sequence (DNA): TGTGCCAGCAGCTTAATGGTGGCCCCGAACACCGGGGAGCTGTTTTTT. It codes for CASSLMVAPNTGELFF. The whole variable domain, filled in from reference TRBV7-3 and TRBJ2-2, reads GAGVSQTPSNKVTEKGKYVELRCDPISGHTALYWYRQSLGQGPEFLIYFQGTGAADDSGLPNDRFFAVRPEGSVSTLKIQRTERGDSAVYLCASSLMVAPNTGELFFGEGSRLTVL.

The chain carries TRBV28 and TRBJ2-7, with D possibly TRBD1 on 5 matching bases. This CDR3 region has 13 residues. Looked up from germline, CDR1 is MDHEN and CDR2 is SYDVKM. Trimming shortened V by 3 bases and J by 7 bases, and 13 bases separated the two germline ends. CDR3 DNA: TGTGCCAGCAGTTTTTTAGCAGGGCGGGAGCAGTACTTC. The encoded protein is CASSFLAGREQYF.

The V call is TRBV27, the J call TRBJ1-2, with TRBD1 identical over 7 bases. Unmatched junction bases numbered 2, after V lost 6 bases and J lost 4 bases. The CDR3 totals 12 residues. CDR1 and CDR2 (germline): MNHEY, SMNVEV (reference sequence). CDR3 in amino acids: CASRGQTYGYTF. CDR3 sequence (DNA): TGTGCCAGCAGGGGACAGACCTATGGCTACACCTTC.

V gene TRBV15 combines with J gene TRBJ1-6; TRBD1 is a possible D gene (5 bases). V was pared by 0 bases and J by 10 bases, with 10 bases between. The CDR3 is 14 amino acids. Germline CDR1 is LNHNV and CDR2 is YYDKDF (reference sequence). The CDR3 bases are TGTGCCACCAGCAGAGATAGGGGATCGTCACCCCTCCACTTT. It yields the protein CATSRDRGSSPLHF.

This clone appeared once. This chain links TRBV7-3 with TRBJ2-3, with 7 bases matching TRBD1. This CDR3 comprises 17 residues. Germline CDR1 and CDR2: SGHTA and FQGTGA. Unmatched junction bases numbered 14, after V lost 5 bases and J lost 3 bases. The CDR3 sequence: CASSPGYRGSGTDTQYF. CDR3 in DNA: TGTGCCAGCAGCCCAGGATACAGGGGTTCGGGGACAGATACGCAGTATTTT.

This chain joins TRBV7-9 and TRBJ1-4; 7 nucleotides align to TRBD1. V lost 5 bases and J lost 4; bases outside the gene matches: 7. The CDR3 runs 15 residues. Germline values: CDR1 SEHNR, CDR2 FQNEAQ (reference sequence). The CDR3 region has the DNA TGTGCCAGCAGCCTAAGGACAGGCGATAATGAAAAACTGTTTTTT. It is translated as CASSLRTGDNEKLFF.

J is TRBJ2-5 and V is TRBV2; 9 bases match TRBD1. Germline assignment: CDR1 SNHLY and CDR2 FYNNEI. CDR3 size: 14 residues. V was pared by 2 bases and J by 7 bases, with 5 bases of the junction left unmatched. The CDR3 region has the DNA TGTGCCAGCAGTGAAAAACGACAGGGGGTGACCCAGTACTTC. Its translation: CASSEKRQGVTQYF.